These 29 T cell receptor beta chains were all obtained from the same sample, sequenced in a study of CD8 T cells in ankylosing spondylitis. TCRdb reprocessed the 5' RACE reads via MiXCR and lists one record per CDR3 protein. The table has roughly 260,000 distinct CDR3 sequences, 20% seen once. The sequenced material came from blood, either unsorted or a sorted T cell fraction (not recorded which). These receptors came from a male donor with ankylosing spondylitis or in good health (not recorded which).

This clonotype showed up many times. This chain links TRBV11-3 with TRBJ2-1; 14 bases agree with TRBD2. This CDR3 has 16 amino acids. V lost 4 bases and J lost 9; bases outside the gene matches: 8. Per germline, CDR1 SGHNT and CDR2 YENEEA. CDR3 protein: CASSSPGLAGVSEQFF. In nucleotides, the CDR3 is TGTGCCAGCAGCTCACCGGGACTAGCGGGAGTTAGTGAGCAGTTCTTC.

This clonotype has only a few counts. DNA for the CDR3: TGCGCCAGCACCAAGGGACTAGCGGTTACAGATACGCAGTATTTT. It specifies CASTKGLAVTDTQYF. The chain links TRBV10-2 to TRBJ2-3; 11 nucleotides line up with TRBD2. Germline-derived CDR1 and CDR2 are WSHSY and SAAADI. This CDR3 region has 15 residues. V shed 7 bases, J shed 3 bases, and the junction held 6 bases outside the gene matches.

V and J are TRBV13 and TRBJ1-1; D is unclear. Per the germline V gene, CDR1 is PRHDT and CDR2 is FYEKMQ (reference sequence). This CDR3 is 15 amino acids long. Trimming took 1 base from V and 6 from J, leaving 15 bases between them. The CDR3: CASSLEGGRRAEAFF. The CDR3 coding sequence is TGTGCCAGCAGCTTAGAAGGAGGAAGGCGGGCTGAAGCTTTCTTT.

This clonotype was observed a handful of times. V and J are TRBV5-1 and TRBJ2-3; 9 bases map to TRBD1. The V segment lost 3 bases and the J segment 3 bases; nucleotides outside the gene matches: 5. In germline, CDR1 is SGHRS, CDR2 YFSETQ. The CDR3 contains 15 residues. The CDR3 spells CASSWAGTGTDTQYF. The DNA of the CDR3 is TGCGCCAGCAGCTGGGCCGGGACAGGGACAGATACGCAGTATTTT.

The chain has TRBV25-1 and TRBJ2-1, with D possibly matching TRBD2 (5 bases). This CDR3 region has 14 residues. CDR1 and CDR2 (germline): MGHDK, SYGVNS. V lost 4 bases and J 5 bases, leaving 12 bases between the germline ends. For the CDR3, the DNA is TGTGCCAGCAGTGCCGGGATCGGTAACAATGAGCAGTTCTTC. The encoded protein is CASSAGIGNNEQFF.

The rearrangement joins TRBV4-2 to TRBJ2-1, with 7 bases identical to TRBD2. Per the germline V gene, CDR1 is LGHNA and CDR2 is YNFKEQ. With V trimmed by 4 bases and J by 4 bases, 13 bases remained unmatched. This CDR3 is built from 17 residues. CDR3 nucleotides: TGTGCCAGCAGCCTGTCCTCCGGGGGGACTTTGTACAATGAGCAGTTCTTC. Translated: CASSLSSGGTLYNEQFF.

This clonotype came up many times. This chain uses TRBV20-1 with TRBJ2-5; no firm D call. Trimming stripped 5 bases from V and 2 bases from J, with 9 bases between. The CDR3 runs 12 residues. CDR1 is DFQATT and CDR2 is SNEGSKA in the germline V gene (reference sequence). The CDR3 loop is CSAFGRQETQYF. The CDR3 DNA sequence: TGCAGTGCTTTCGGGCGGCAAGAGACCCAGTACTTC.

This chain connects TRBV20-1 to TRBJ2-5, with D unclear. Trimming stripped 2 bases from V and 1 base from J, with 5 bases between. The V gene's germline CDR1 is DFQATT and CDR2 SNEGSKA (reference sequence). The CDR3 totals 12 residues. The CDR3 DNA is TGCAGTGCTAGACACGGCCAAGAGACCCAGTACTTC. Translated: CSARHGQETQYF.

Comments on this clonotype: This sequence may be a read error, since a much larger clone differs from it by one base. The chain combines TRBV3-1 with TRBJ2-3; no firm D call. The V gene's germline CDR1 is LGHDT and CDR2 YNNKEL (reference sequence). Trimming removed 3 bases from V and 1 base from J, with 5 bases in between. CDR3 length equals 13 residues. The CDR3 here is CASSQSGTDTQYF. CDR3 sequence (DNA): TGTGCCAGCAGCCAGAGTGGCACAGATACGCAGTATTTT.

The chain couples TRBV7-3 to TRBJ1-4; TRBD1 aligns across 9 bases. This CDR3 spans 15 amino acids. Looked up from germline, CDR1 is SGHTA and CDR2 is FQGTGA. The V gene end was trimmed by 5 bases and the J gene end by 3 bases; junction bases not matched to a gene: 4. The CDR3 DNA is TGTGCCAGCAGCGAGACAGGGGGACCTAATGAAAAACTGTTTTTT. Residues: CASSETGGPNEKLFF.

The chain employs TRBV29-1 and TRBJ2-3, with 9 bases fitting TRBD2. V lost 4 bases and J lost 4; bases outside the gene matches: 6. The CDR3 length is 14 residues. Per the germline V gene, CDR1 is SQVTM and CDR2 is ANQGSEA. This CDR3 is CSVAPGLASDTQYF. The DNA for the CDR3 is TGCAGCGTTGCGCCGGGACTAGCATCAGATACGCAGTATTTT.

This clonotype was counted a few times. This chain connects TRBV15 to TRBJ2-4, with 7 bases identical to TRBD1. V dropped 3 bases and J dropped 8; count of bases not matched to a gene: 7. CDR3 length equals 14 residues. CDR1 and CDR2 (germline): LNHNV, YYDKDF (reference sequence). CDR3 loop: CATSRSRDSYIQYF. The CDR3 bases are TGTGCCACCAGCAGGTCCCGGGACAGCTACATTCAGTACTTC.

The CDR3 region is CASSQGGPETQYF. In DNA, the CDR3 is TGTGCCAGCAGCCAGGGGGGGCCAGAGACCCAGTACTTC. This sequence joins TRBV7-9 and TRBJ2-5; D may match TRBD1 or TRBD2 (7 bases each). With 5 bases removed from V and 4 bases from J, the gap between germline ends came to 11 bases. The CDR3 length is 13 residues. CDR1 and CDR2 from the germline V gene are SEHNR and FQNEAQ (reference sequence).

The chain employs TRBV7-8 and TRBJ1-4; perhaps TRBD1 as D (5 bases). The CDR3 totals 15 residues. The germline CDR1 and CDR2 sequences are SGHVS and FQNEAQ. Trimming removed 5 bases at V and 5 bases at J, with 15 bases between. The CDR3 here is CASSPRTRKNEKLFF. CDR3 nucleotide sequence: TGTGCCAGCAGCCCCAGGACAAGGAAAAATGAAAAACTGTTTTTT.

The gene calls are TRBV7-7 and TRBJ2-3; D is possibly TRBD2 (6 bases). The germline V gene encodes CDR1 SSHAT and CDR2 FNYEAQ (reference sequence). The CDR3 is 13 residues long. The V end was cut by 8 bases, the J end by 4 bases, with 13 bases between. CDR3 loop: CASSREWADTQYF. CDR3 DNA: TGTGCCAGCTCCCGGGAGTGGGCAGATACGCAGTATTTT.

CDR3 residues: CASTRDVNEQYV. The CDR3 DNA reads as TGTGCCAGCACCCGGGACGTTAACGAGCAGTACGTC. This chain connects TRBV2 to TRBJ2-7; TRBD1 or TRBD2 may be the D gene (5 bases each). CDR1 and CDR2 (germline): SNHLY, FYNNEI. The germline V and J ends were trimmed by 7 bases and 5 bases, with 12 bases remaining between them. This CDR3 comprises 12 residues.

The J gene is TRBJ2-5, the V gene TRBV5-1; 7 positions agree with TRBD1. The germline gives CDR1 SGHRS, CDR2 YFSETQ. The CDR3 spans 15 residues. With 4 bases clipped from V and 5 bases from J, the junction kept 11 bases outside the gene matches. CDR3 region: CASSVRTGAGETQYF. CDR3 nucleotide sequence: TGCGCCAGCAGCGTAAGAACAGGGGCCGGGGAGACCCAGTACTTC.

In this sample, this clonotype turned up a few times. This chain joins TRBV12-3 or TRBV12-4 and TRBJ2-2; tentative D call: TRBD2 (5 bases). V lost 2 bases and J lost 5, with 9 bases in between. The CDR3 sequence is 14 residues long. CDR3 in amino acids: CASSLSGETGELFF. CDR3 coding DNA: TGTGCCAGCAGTTTAAGTGGGGAGACCGGGGAGCTGTTTTTT.

Details on this clonotype: At one boundary the junction diverges from the germline segment, which might be a read error. This chain links TRBV7-8 with TRBJ2-2; 10 bases map to TRBD1. CDR3 size: 12 residues. In germline, CDR1 is SGHVS, CDR2 FQNEAQ. CDR3 bases: TGTGCCAGCAAAGGGACAGGGGAGAGGAGAACTTTT. This encodes CASKGTGERRTF.

This clonotype came up many times. The chain uses TRBV5-1 and TRBJ2-2; D is unclear. The germline V gene has CDR1 SGHRS and CDR2 YFSETQ. Trimming took off 3 bases at V and 0 bases at J, with 3 bases between the two ends. The CDR3 length is 13 residues. CDR3 nucleotides: TGCGCCAGCAGCTCCGCGAACACCGGGGAGCTGTTTTTT. Its translation: CASSSANTGELFF.

The chain employs TRBV6-1 and TRBJ1-2; D is unresolved. The CDR3 length is 13 residues. The germline V and J ends were trimmed by 4 bases and 5 bases, with 11 bases remaining between them. Germline V gene sequence: CDR1 MNHNS, CDR2 SASEGT. The CDR3 bases are TGTGCCAGCAGTGGGCCACTTAATTATGGCTACACCTTC. Translation: CASSGPLNYGYTF.

This clonotype was seen a handful of times. This chain joins TRBV3-1 and TRBJ1-2; D is possibly TRBD1 (5 bases). Trimming left V 4 bases short and J 4 bases short, with 10 bases between. The CDR3 consists of 13 residues. Germline CDR1 and CDR2: LGHDT and YNNKEL (reference sequence). The CDR3 here is CASSLGASYGYTF. The CDR3 nucleotides read TGTGCCAGCAGCCTCGGGGCCTCCTATGGCTACACCTTC.

The J gene is TRBJ2-1, the V gene TRBV27; TRBD1 is a possible D gene (5 bases). The CDR3 sequence is 12 residues long. With 6 bases removed from V and 8 bases from J, the gap between germline ends came to 11 bases. Germline V gene sequence: CDR1 MNHEY, CDR2 SMNVEV (reference sequence). CDR3: CASSLDMYEQFF. In DNA form, the CDR3 reads TGTGCCAGCAGCCTGGACATGTATGAGCAGTTCTTC.

J is TRBJ2-2 and V is TRBV9; 7 bases match TRBD2. After removal of 0 bases from V and 1 base from J, the junction contained 3 bases not matched to a gene. CDR1 and CDR2 (germline): SGDLS, YYNGEE. CDR3 length: 16 amino acids. The CDR3 DNA reads TGTGCCAGCAGCGTAGGGGGCGGGAGGAACACCGGGGAGCTGTTTTTT. This sequence encodes CASSVGGGRNTGELFF.

The rearrangement joins TRBV6-5 to TRBJ2-5, with 9 positions matching TRBD2. The CDR3 contains 14 residues. Germline V CDR1 and CDR2: MNHEY, SVGAGI. Trimming took 2 bases from V and 5 from J; bases not matched to a gene: 3. CDR3 sequence (DNA): TGTGCCAGCAGTTACCCTGGACTAGCGGAGACCCAGTACTTC. It translates to CASSYPGLAETQYF.

This clonotype was counted a few times. This chain connects TRBV20-1 to TRBJ1-4; D may be TRBD1 (5 bases). V lost 6 bases and J lost 8, with 16 bases in between. The CDR3 consists of 13 residues. Germline values: CDR1 DFQATT, CDR2 SNEGSKA (reference sequence). DNA of the CDR3: TGCAGTGCCCGCCACAGGCCCAGCGAAAAACTGTTTTTT. Translation gives CSARHRPSEKLFF.

This clonotype was seen a handful of times. This chain connects TRBV15 to TRBJ1-1; D possibly corresponds to TRBD1 (5 bases). V was shortened by 0 bases and J by 1 base, with 9 bases between the two germline ends. Germline V gene data show CDR1 as LNHNV and CDR2 as YYDKDF (reference sequence). The CDR3 covers 15 residues. The CDR3 region has the DNA TGTGCCACCAGCAGAGACCCAGGGACGAACACTGAAGCTTTCTTT. This translates into CATSRDPGTNTEAFF.

This clonotype was observed at least ten times. The genes are TRBV7-3 and TRBJ1-2, with 7 positions matching TRBD1. The germline CDR1 and CDR2 sequences are SGHTA and FQGTGA. The CDR3 extends over 14 amino acids. Unmatched junction bases numbered 8, after V lost 5 bases and J lost 5 bases. The CDR3 region is CASSIYRGTYGYTF. The CDR3, as DNA: TGTGCCAGCAGCATTTACAGGGGAACTTATGGCTACACCTTC.

This clonotype was seen a few times. The rearrangement uses TRBV20-1 and TRBJ1-6, with TRBD1 matching 8 bases. This CDR3 contains 14 residues. V lost 4 bases, J lost 8 bases, and 7 bases stayed unmatched. Germline-derived CDR1 and CDR2 are DFQATT and SNEGSKA (reference sequence). CDR3 nucleotides: TGCAGTGCTAACACGGACAGGGTCGATTCACCCCTCCACTTT. It is translated as CSANTDRVDSPLHF.